This paragraph covers one T cell receptor beta chain sequence. CDR3 length: 18 amino acids. After removal of 4 bases from V and 6 bases from J, the junction contained 12 bases not matched to a gene. The germline V gene encodes CDR1 KGHDR and CDR2 SFDVKD. With random hexamers, reverse transcription was performed on 0.5 to 1 ug of RNA. TCRdb redid the calling of the immunoSEQ multiplex PCR reads with MiXCR, one entry per CDR3 protein. Among 200,000 or so distinct CDR3 sequences listed, nearly 95% were seen once. Sequencing of TCR beta drew on CD8+ and CD4+ T cells from blood. These data come from a study of CD8 T cells in Susac syndrome.

The sequence was obtained from a human donor with multiple sclerosis. V usage is TRBV24-1 and J usage is TRBJ2-6; TRBD1 agrees at 9 bases. Input material: CD4+ T cells from PBMCs. The CDR3 coding sequence is TGTGCCACCAGTGAGCAACATACCGGGACAGGGAAGGCCAACGTCCTGACTTTC. Translated: CATSEQHTGTGKANVLTF.